These 18 T cell receptor beta chains came from one sample sequenced in a study of molecular identifiers for immune sequencing clone quantification. Via MiXCR, TCRdb re-called the PCR reads, giving one row per CDR3 protein. This repertoire shows under 100,000 distinct CDR3 sequences, around 27% found once; its top ten account for approximately 0.78%. Sequenced input: naive CD8+ T cells from blood, with Jurkat cell RNA spiked in. Subset described: FACS-sorted CD8+CD4-CCR7+CD45RA+ naive T cells. The receptors stem from a human donor in good health. Some libraries in this study had Jurkat cell RNA spiked in.

This clonotype was counted only a few times. The J gene is TRBJ1-5, the V gene TRBV7-9, with TRBD1 matching over 8 bases. Germline V gene data show CDR1 as SEHNR and CDR2 as FQNEAQ (reference sequence). The V segment lost 3 bases and the J segment 7 bases; nucleotides outside the gene matches: 8. This CDR3 comprises 15 residues. The CDR3 DNA follows: TGTGCCAGCAGCTTCCCGGACAGGGAGGAACAGCCCCAGCATTTT. As protein: CASSFPDREEQPQHF.

This clonotype is a singleton in its sample. V and J are TRBV7-9 and TRBJ1-3; D is ambiguous. Germline loops: CDR1 SEHNR, CDR2 FQNEAQ (reference sequence). This CDR3 contains 14 residues. V was pared by 4 bases and J by 0 bases, with 7 bases between. This CDR3 reads CASSSTLSGNTIYF. The CDR3 coding sequence is TGTGCCAGCAGCTCGACCCTCTCTGGAAACACCATATATTTT.

This clonotype has ten or more counts. V and J are TRBV6-2 or TRBV6-3 and TRBJ1-1; D possibly corresponds to TRBD1 (5 bases). This CDR3 is 16 amino acids long. Per germline, CDR1 MNHEY and CDR2 SVGEGT. V lost 2 bases, J lost 0 bases, and 13 bases lay in between. CDR3 protein: CASSYDSRKMNTEAFF. The CDR3, as DNA: TGTGCCAGCAGTTACGACAGTAGAAAAATGAACACTGAAGCTTTCTTT.

As concerns this clonotype: This could be a read error, since a much larger clone is one nucleotide away. This chain connects TRBV5-1 to TRBJ2-7; D unresolved. The germline CDR1 and CDR2 sequences are SGHRS and YFSETQ. The CDR3 length is 12 residues. The CDR3 DNA reads TGCGCCAGCAGCCCCGGAACCTACGAGCGGTACTTC. Protein product: CASSPGTYERYF.

This clonotype was seen repeatedly, ten times or more. The V gene is TRBV12-3 or TRBV12-4, the J gene TRBJ2-7; D is unclear. The CDR3 runs to 16 residues. V was pared by 3 bases and J by 4 bases, with 19 bases between. CDR3: CASSFSMAREVYEQYF. The CDR3 region has the DNA TGTGCCAGCAGTTTTAGTATGGCCAGAGAAGTTTACGAGCAGTACTTC.

This clonotype occurred a few times. The chain combines TRBV9 with TRBJ1-3; D not certain. CDR1 and CDR2 from the germline V gene are SGDLS and YYNGEE. The germline V and J ends were trimmed by 3 bases and 2 bases, with 12 bases remaining between them. The CDR3 runs to 15 residues. CDR3 sequence (DNA): TGTGCCAGCAGCGATGGGTACGGTACTGGAAACACCATATATTTT. It is translated as CASSDGYGTGNTIYF.

J is TRBJ1-3 and V is TRBV19, with a weak D call TRBD1 (5 bases). CDR3 length: 18 residues. Germline loops: CDR1 LNHDA, CDR2 SQIVND (reference sequence). The V end was cut by 7 bases, the J end by 0 bases, with 22 bases between. CDR3 sequence (DNA): TGTGCCAGTACTCCGACAGCCATCGTATTCCACTCTGGAAACACCATATATTTT. It yields the protein CASTPTAIVFHSGNTIYF.

The chain uses TRBV19 and TRBJ2-7; 8 nucleotides align to TRBD1. The CDR3 contains 16 residues. Per germline, CDR1 LNHDA and CDR2 SQIVND (reference sequence). The V segment lost 1 base and the J segment 2 bases; nucleotides outside the gene matches: 7. The CDR3 coding sequence is TGTGCCAGTAGTATAGCGCCCAGGGGGCGTCCCTACGAGCAGTACTTC. Protein product: CASSIAPRGRPYEQYF.

Notes on this clonotype: With a much larger clone just one base away, this may be a read error. CDR3 region: CSARDNSEVLGIQYF. CDR3 sequence (DNA): TGCAGTGCTAGAGATAATAGTGAGGTTTTGGGCATTCAGTACTTC. This chain connects TRBV20-1 to TRBJ2-4; D uncertain. Germline CDR1 is DFQATT and CDR2 is SNEGSKA (reference sequence). CDR3 length: 15 amino acids. V lost 0 bases and J lost 9, with 18 bases in between.

In its sample, this clonotype was seen many times. This chain uses TRBV29-1 with TRBJ2-7; 14 bases are shared with TRBD2. CDR3 length equals 16 residues. The germline V gene encodes CDR1 SQVTM and CDR2 ANQGSEA. V lost 5 bases and J lost 4; bases outside the gene matches: 10. CDR3 DNA sequence: TGCAGCGTTCCAAGGCCCGGGACTAGCGGGAGTTACGAGCAGTACTTC. This codes for CSVPRPGTSGSYEQYF.

To note about this clonotype: The conserved phenylalanine or tryptophan is not found at the CDR3 terminus, so this likely reflects a read error. The DNA is left out, because the CDR3 cannot be placed on it with certainty; the CDR3 is given as TCRdb lists it. The rearrangement links TRBV11-2 to TRBJ2-1. 12 amino acids form the CDR3, both terminal residues included. CDR1 is SGHAT and CDR2 is FQNNGV in the germline V gene. CDR3 protein: CASSATAGEQLS.

This clonotype was observed a handful of times. This sequence joins TRBV4-3 and TRBJ2-7; 12 nucleotides match TRBD2. CDR1 and CDR2 (germline): LGHNA, YSLEER. The trim removed 0 bases at V and 2 bases at J, leaving 8 bases unmatched. CDR3 length: 18 residues. The CDR3 sequence: CASSQDRGGLAGTYEQYF. CDR3 bases: TGCGCCAGCAGCCAAGATCGTGGCGGACTAGCGGGAACCTACGAGCAGTACTTC.

The V gene is TRBV4-3, the J gene TRBJ2-5, with D hard to call. The CDR3 consists of 15 residues. The V gene's germline CDR1 is LGHNA and CDR2 YSLEER. V was shortened by 0 bases and J by 5 bases, with 13 bases between the two germline ends. The CDR3 sequence is CASSQDFGSTETQYF. For the CDR3, the DNA is TGCGCCAGCAGCCAAGATTTCGGATCGACGGAGACCCAGTACTTC.

The chain employs TRBV28 and TRBJ2-7; 12 bases match TRBD1. CDR1 is MDHEN and CDR2 is SYDVKM in the germline V gene. The CDR3 has 17 amino acids. Trimming cost V 4 bases and J 6 bases; bases outside gene matches: 13. DNA for the CDR3: TGTGCCAGCAGTTCCGTCCTTTCCGGGACAGGGGGCTTCGAGCAGTACTTC. This encodes CASSSVLSGTGGFEQYF.

With respect to this clonotype: Compared with germline, one end of the junction differs, possibly owing to a read error. The chain is built from TRBV29-1 and TRBJ2-7; D might be TRBD2 (5 bases). The CDR3 spans 14 residues. CDR1 is SQVTM and CDR2 is ANQGSEA in the germline V gene. CDR3 region: CCVEEVANPYEQYF. The CDR3 DNA reads TGCTGCGTTGAGGAGGTGGCGAACCCCTACGAGCAGTACTTC.

This clonotype has just a few counts. This chain connects TRBV20-1 to TRBJ2-1; TRBD2 aligns across 9 bases. Germline CDR1 and CDR2: DFQATT and SNEGSKA (reference sequence). This CDR3 is 16 amino acids long. The ends lost 3 bases at V and 3 bases at J; junction bases unmatched: 9. As DNA, the CDR3 is TGCAGTGCTAGTGACCTTGAGCGGGGGGTCTACAATGAGCAGTTCTTC. This encodes CSASDLERGVYNEQFF.

At least ten counts were recorded for this clonotype. This chain links TRBV3-1 with TRBJ2-3, with 8 positions matching TRBD2. V shed 0 bases and J 7 bases; nucleotides not matched to a gene: 6. The CDR3 has 15 amino acids. Germline CDR1 LGHDT, CDR2 YNNKEL (reference sequence). The CDR3 DNA reads as TGTGCCAGCAGCCAAGATTCCGGGGGGGTGAATACGCAGTATTTT. It encodes CASSQDSGGVNTQYF.

Comment on this clonotype: This may stem from a read error, because a much larger clone lies one nucleotide away. V usage is TRBV20-1 and J usage is TRBJ2-1; D not resolved. Trimming shortened V by 1 base and J by 6 bases, and 16 bases separated the two germline ends. In germline, CDR1 is DFQATT, CDR2 SNEGSKA (reference sequence). The CDR3 spans 15 residues. In DNA form, the CDR3 reads TGCAGTGCTAGAGTCCCCGAGAGGTCCGTCAATGAGCAGTTCTTC. This encodes CSARVPERSVNEQFF.